The 27 T cell receptor beta chains reported below all come from one sample, sequenced in a study of blood T cell repertoires in COVID-19. Profiled with immunoSEQ multiplex PCR; TCRdb holds only in-frame clones, not every one. The data contain roughly 150,000 clones, 84% of them seen just once; the ten biggest clones take up approximately 9.7%. Sequenced sample: peripheral blood. These TCRs come from a woman between 45 and 60 years old with acute or convalescent COVID-19.

This clone has a single count. This chain joins TRBV2 and TRBJ1-4; a weak D match, TRBD1 (6 bases). The length of the CDR3 is 14 residues. V was cut by 6 bases and J by 4 bases, with 12 bases left in between. Per germline, CDR1 SNHLY and CDR2 FYNNEI. The CDR3 loop is CASRPTGGNEKLFF. The CDR3 DNA follows: TGTGCCAGCAGACCGACAGGCGGTAATGAAAAACTGTTTTTT.

The chain employs TRBV18 and TRBJ2-3; D is perhaps TRBD2 (5 bases). CDR1 and CDR2 from the germline V gene are KGHSH and LQKENI. CDR3 length: 13 amino acids. Trimming left V 1 base short and J 3 bases short, with 5 bases between. The CDR3 bases are TGTGCCAGCTCACCACGGGAGACAGATACGCAGTATTTT. Translating it yields CASSPRETDTQYF.

The genes are TRBV14 and TRBJ1-2, with a weak D call TRBD1 (6 bases). Trimming removed 1 base at V and 5 bases at J, with 11 bases between. Germline values: CDR1 SGHDN, CDR2 FVKESK. The CDR3 spans 14 residues. In DNA form, the CDR3 reads TGTGCCAGCAGCCAAGGGGGCAGGGGATATGGCTACACCTTC. As protein: CASSQGGRGYGYTF.

In nucleotides, the CDR3 is TGTGCCAGCAGTTCGACTAGCGGGAGGGCCTGGGAGACCCAGTACTTC. Protein sequence: CASSSTSGRAWETQYF. The V and J genes are TRBV27 and TRBJ2-5; 14 bases are shared with TRBD2. The germline V gene encodes CDR1 MNHEY and CDR2 SMNVEV (reference sequence). CDR3 length: 16 residues. After removal of 4 bases from V and 5 bases from J, the junction contained 6 bases not matched to a gene.

The chain couples TRBV2 to TRBJ2-1; D is unresolved. In germline, CDR1 is SNHLY, CDR2 FYNNEI. The CDR3 has 13 amino acids. The V end lost 4 bases, the J end lost 7 bases, and 11 bases lay between the germline ends. CDR3 protein: CASSGARRNEQFF. The CDR3 DNA sequence: TGTGCCAGCAGTGGGGCCCGAAGAAATGAGCAGTTCTTC.

J is TRBJ1-1 and V is TRBV6-6; 12 bases are shared with TRBD1. Germline V gene lookup returns CDR1 MNHNY and CDR2 SVGAGI (reference sequence). J gave up 3 bases and V 5 bases, and 13 bases lay outside the gene matches. This CDR3 is built from 18 residues. CDR3 region: CASSPRAGTGGRDTEAFF. Written as DNA, the CDR3 is TGTGCCAGCAGTCCTCGAGCCGGGACAGGGGGCAGGGACACTGAAGCTTTCTTT.

The chain carries TRBV6-5 and TRBJ1-1, with TRBD1 matching over 8 bases. The CDR3 is 16 residues long. V gave up 2 bases and J gave up 5 bases; unmatched junction bases: 10. Germline V CDR1 and CDR2: MNHEY, SVGAGI. CDR3 amino acids: CASSYVGYRGVTEAFF. The CDR3 DNA follows: TGTGCCAGCAGTTACGTGGGCTACAGGGGGGTGACTGAAGCTTTCTTT.

The rearrangement joins TRBV9 to TRBJ1-1; 9 positions agree with TRBD1. The V gene end was trimmed by 0 bases and the J gene end by 4 bases; junction bases not matched to a gene: 1. The CDR3 totals 14 residues. Germline CDR1 is SGDLS and CDR2 is YYNGEE. This chain's CDR3 is CASSVETGGTEAFF. The CDR3 DNA reads TGTGCCAGCAGCGTAGAGACAGGGGGCACTGAAGCTTTCTTT. Combining the CDR3 with reference TRBV9 and TRBJ1-1 gives the whole variable domain DSGVTQTPKHLITATGQRVTLRCSPRSGDLSVYWYQQSLDQGLQFLIQYYNGEERAKGNILERFSAQQFPDLHSELNLSSLELGDSALYFCASSVETGGTEAFFGQGTRLTVV.

The rearrangement uses TRBV18 and TRBJ1-6; D unresolved. Germline lookup yields CDR1 KGHSH and CDR2 LQKENI. Trimming removed 3 bases from V and 11 bases from J, with 8 bases in between. The length of the CDR3 is 12 residues. The CDR3 nucleotides read TGTGCCAGCTCACCCGCTGACACACCCCTCCACTTT. It specifies CASSPADTPLHF.

The chain recombines TRBV6-5 with TRBJ1-6, with a tentative D call TRBD1 (5 bases). The ends were cut back, 4 bases at V and 15 bases at J, with 19 bases in the middle. This CDR3 comprises 14 residues. The germline V gene encodes CDR1 MNHEY and CDR2 SVGAGI. This CDR3 reads CASSFRHRSQDLHF. The CDR3 DNA reads as TGTGCCAGCAGTTTCCGCCACAGGTCTCAGGACCTCCACTTT.

The chain links TRBV10-3 to TRBJ2-5, with 9 bases fitting TRBD1. V trimming: 4 bases; J trimming: 5 bases; junction bases outside the gene matches: 2. CDR3 length: 13 residues. CDR1 is ENHRY, CDR2 SYGVKD, per germline. CDR3 protein: CAISGDRDETQYF. CDR3 coding DNA: TGTGCCATCAGTGGGGACAGGGACGAGACCCAGTACTTC.

The CDR3 nucleotides are TGTGCCAGCAGTGAATTAGGACAGAGCAATCAGCCCCAGCATTTT. Translated: CASSELGQSNQPQHF. The chain joins TRBV25-1 to TRBJ1-5; TRBD1 might be the D (6 bases). Germline-derived CDR1 and CDR2 are MGHDK and SYGVNS. The CDR3 consists of 15 residues. V was trimmed by 1 base and J by 1 base, leaving 8 bases between them.

The chain is built from TRBV15 and TRBJ2-2, with 10 bases lining up with TRBD2. J gave up 7 bases and V 5 bases, and 7 bases lay outside the gene matches. Germline lookup yields CDR1 LNHNV and CDR2 YYDKDF (reference sequence). The CDR3 covers 15 residues. CDR3 nucleotides: TGTGCCACCAGCGGGAGCCTAGCGGGAGTCGGGGAGCTGTTTTTT. This translates into CATSGSLAGVGELFF.

This sequence joins TRBV30 and TRBJ1-1; D possibly corresponds to TRBD1 (6 bases). The CDR3 covers 12 residues. Germline V gives CDR1 GTSNPN, CDR2 SVGIG (reference sequence). V gave up 3 bases and J gave up 4 bases, with 9 bases separating them. As DNA, the CDR3 is TGTGCCTGGAGAGGACAGCCCACTGAAGCTTTCTTT. Protein sequence: CAWRGQPTEAFF.

The chain is built from TRBV6-2 or TRBV6-3 and TRBJ2-7; TRBD2 aligns across 13 bases. This CDR3 region has 17 residues. CDR1 is MNHEY and CDR2 is SVGEGT in the germline V gene. V lost 5 bases and J lost 3; bases outside the gene matches: 10. This chain's CDR3 is CASSTTRTSGSGYEQYF. CDR3 in DNA: TGTGCCAGCAGTACGACCAGGACTAGCGGGAGTGGCTACGAGCAGTACTTC.

This chain connects TRBV19 to TRBJ2-1; the D gene is possibly TRBD2 (5 bases). The CDR3 is made up of 15 amino acids. Germline lookup yields CDR1 LNHDA and CDR2 SQIVND (reference sequence). Trimming shortened V by 7 bases and J by 0 bases, and 13 bases separated the two germline ends. The CDR3 region is CASKAGLTSYNEQFF. CDR3 DNA sequence: TGTGCCAGTAAGGCAGGACTTACCTCCTACAATGAGCAGTTCTTC.

The chain carries TRBV24-1 and TRBJ1-4, with 7 nucleotides matching TRBD1. Trimming at V came to 4 bases and at J to 8 bases, leaving 6 bases not matched to a gene. Germline lookup yields CDR1 KGHDR and CDR2 SFDVKD. This CDR3 spans 14 amino acids. The CDR3 DNA follows: TGTGCCACCAGTGAAGGACAGGACCTGGAAAAACTGTTTTTT. This gives the protein CATSEGQDLEKLFF.

This chain joins TRBV24-1 and TRBJ2-1; D unresolved. The V end lost 2 bases, the J end lost 0 bases, and 7 bases lay between the germline ends. Germline lookup yields CDR1 KGHDR and CDR2 SFDVKD. CDR3 size: 15 residues. CDR3 sequence reads: CATSDSLSSYNEQFF. In DNA, the CDR3 is TGTGCCACCAGTGATTCCCTCAGCTCCTACAATGAGCAGTTCTTC.

This chain joins TRBV10-2 and TRBJ2-7; 8 positions agree with TRBD1. Germline V gene lookup returns CDR1 WSHSY and CDR2 SAAADI. The CDR3 contains 15 residues. Trimming at V came to 2 bases and at J to 4 bases, leaving 7 bases not matched to a gene. The DNA for the CDR3 is TGCGCCAGCAGTGAGGCCCCCGGGACAGGTTACGAGCAGTACTTC. Amino acid sequence: CASSEAPGTGYEQYF.

V is TRBV6-5 and J is TRBJ1-4; D gene ambiguous. Germline V CDR1 and CDR2: MNHEY, SVGAGI. The CDR3 contains 14 residues. The V and J ends lost 6 bases and 4 bases respectively, with 12 bases between them. In DNA form, the CDR3 reads TGTGCCAGCAGCCCCCAGATCGTTAATGAAAAACTGTTTTTT. Amino acids: CASSPQIVNEKLFF.

In nucleotides, the CDR3 is TGTGCCAGCAGTCTACAGATTGGCTCTGGGGCCAACGTCCTGACTTTC. It encodes CASSLQIGSGANVLTF. This rearrangement joins TRBV6-2 or TRBV6-3 to TRBJ2-6; D not resolved. This CDR3 contains 16 residues. Germline CDR1 is MNHEY and CDR2 is SVGEGT. V gave up 5 bases and J gave up 0 bases, with 11 bases separating them.

The chain carries TRBV5-5 and TRBJ2-3, with 7 positions matching TRBD2. Germline V gene lookup returns CDR1 SGHKS and CDR2 YYEKEE (reference sequence). The CDR3 consists of 15 residues. V trimming: 3 bases; J trimming: 3 bases; junction bases outside the gene matches: 7. CDR3 sequence: CASSWEGSRTDTQYF. The DNA of the CDR3 is TGTGCCAGCAGCTGGGAGGGTAGCAGAACAGATACGCAGTATTTT.

CDR3 sequence reads: CASSLAGVRTDTQYF. CDR3 bases: TGTGCCAGCAGTTTAGCGGGGGTCCGCACAGATACGCAGTATTTT. The J gene is TRBJ2-3, the V gene TRBV28, with 7 nucleotides matching TRBD2. This CDR3 has 15 residues. Germline CDR1 and CDR2: MDHEN and SYDVKM. Trimming cost V 2 bases and J 1 base; bases outside gene matches: 3.

The rearrangement links TRBV7-9 to TRBJ1-1, with a possible D match to TRBD1 (6 bases). CDR1 and CDR2 (germline): SEHNR, FQNEAQ (reference sequence). Trimming stripped 6 bases from V and 1 base from J, with 15 bases between. The CDR3 loop spans 15 amino acids. CDR3 in amino acids: CASSFKGGPNTEAFF. The CDR3 bases are TGTGCCAGCAGTTTTAAGGGGGGGCCGAACACTGAAGCTTTCTTT.

The V gene is TRBV5-1, the J gene TRBJ1-1, with D perhaps matching TRBD1 (6 bases). Between the trimmed V and J ends, which lost 4 bases and 5 bases, there was a span of 18 bases. The CDR3 has 15 residues. Germline V CDR1 and CDR2: SGHRS, YFSETQ. CDR3 in amino acids: CASSDGQRVDTEAFF. CDR3 in DNA: TGCGCCAGCAGCGATGGACAGAGAGTAGATACTGAAGCTTTCTTT.

This clone was observed a handful of times. The chain carries TRBV29-1 and TRBJ2-5; 9 positions match TRBD1. Germline loops: CDR1 SQVTM, CDR2 ANQGSEA. The CDR3 spans 14 residues. V shed 7 bases and J 1 base; nucleotides not matched to a gene: 7. The CDR3 is CSAGTGNLQETQYF. The CDR3 bases are TGCAGCGCCGGGACAGGGAATCTCCAAGAGACCCAGTACTTC.

The chain uses TRBV2 and TRBJ2-1; TRBD1 aligns across 9 bases. The J segment lost 10 bases and the V segment lost 1 base, leaving 5 bases of the junction unmatched. The CDR3 spans 14 residues. Germline loops: CDR1 SNHLY, CDR2 FYNNEI. The CDR3 region is CASSEGDRVGEQFF. The CDR3 nucleotides read TGTGCCAGCAGTGAAGGGGACAGGGTAGGCGAGCAGTTCTTC.